The T cell receptor (beta chain) described here comes from a study of response to subunit inactivated influenza vaccine. TCRdb ran MiXCR on the RT-PCR reads and lists one entry per CDR3 protein. The repertoire consists of about 570,000 distinct CDR3 sequences, with 10% to 12% occurring once and the leading ten covering approximately 10%. CDR3 length equals 17 residues. Germline CDR1 LNHNV, CDR2 YYDKDF (reference sequence). With V trimmed by 0 bases and J by 6 bases, 10 bases remained unmatched. This clonotype was recorded a few times. This same sample was also part of a study on T cells expressing NK-cell markers. Turning to that study: The cDNA for TCR beta came from 5'RACE template switching with UMIs.

The receptor's source is a man aged 50 to 60 who received an inactivated influenza vaccine. The chain uses TRBV15 and TRBJ1-5; the match to TRBD1 covers 8 bases. The starting material was PBMCs from blood, obtained on the day of vaccination. Written as DNA, the CDR3 is TGTGCCACCAGCAGAGATTTCTATACAGGGGGAAGTCAGCCCCAGCATTTT. Translated: CATSRDFYTGGSQPQHF.